A single T cell receptor (beta chain) is shown here with its context. What it binds is not known. Profiling relied on immunoSEQ multiplex PCR, and the TCRdb table lists in-frame clones only, not all of them. The data contain about 130,000 clones, 70% to 90% of them seen just once; the ten biggest clones take up 9.5% to 15%. The entry originates in a study of T cell responses to AZD1222 COVID-19 vaccine. This CDR3 spans 13 amino acids. Trimming stripped 0 bases from V and 2 bases from J, with 4 bases between. Germline-derived CDR1 and CDR2 are LNHDA and SQIVND (reference sequence). Overall study findings and caveats: Baseline serology detected seropositivity in only six or seven AZD1222 recipients.

The sequenced sample was peripheral blood, obtained on day 0 of AZD1222 vaccination. The chain has TRBV19 and TRBJ1-1, with D hard to call. This TCR was sampled from an adult in good health. The CDR3 region is CASSIEQNTEAFF. DNA for the CDR3: TGTGCCAGTAGTATAGAGCAAAACACTGAAGCTTTCTTT.